The rows below give T cell receptor beta chains drawn from one sample of a study of shared clonotypes between healthy human individuals. The data were produced by immunoSEQ multiplex PCR, yet TCRdb's version contains in-frame clones alone and is incomplete. The sample has some 450,000 clones; roughly four fifths are singletons. The sequencing input was PBMCs. These receptors were collected from a woman between 35 and 50 years old in good health. Some clones in this sample may be carry-over from other donors' samples. The conserved cysteine and the conserved F or W are not part of the CDR3 here. Each record gives: J gene, V gene, CDR3 protein.

TRBJ1-1 | TRBV28 | ASSLSGRGRDTEAF
TRBJ2-1 | TRBV7-3 | ASSPGLAGVDEQF
TRBJ1-1 | TRBV28 | ASRVGGGGTEAF
TRBJ2-7 | TRBV25-1 | ASGTGTYEQR
TRBJ2-1 | TRBV7-6 | ASSLGVGGLNEQF
TRBJ2-1 | TRBV27 | ASSIPGTHHEQF
TRBJ1-2 | TRBV29-1 | SVEGRGVGYT
TRBJ2-1 | TRBV7-3 | ASSFDYLNEQF
TRBJ2-7 | TRBV9 | ASSVGQSYEQY
TRBJ2-5 | TRBV28 | ATAGQPTGETQY
TRBJ2-7 | TRBV5-7 | ASSSPGLSSYEQY
TRBJ2-6 | TRBV6-6 | ASTESGANVLT
TRBJ2-1 | TRBV6-4 | ASSPLAGEVNEQF
TRBJ2-3 | TRBV4-3 | ASSQEIAGGLPDTQY
TRBJ2-5 | TRBV14 | ASSQRLAPETQY
TRBJ2-1 | TRBV5-1 | ASSEPLAGYNEQF